The sequence of this TCR beta chain was determined in a study of T cell responses to AZD1222 COVID-19 vaccine. Whole-study results and caveats: Two AZD1222 doses significantly raised spike-specific TCR breadth and depth over controls.

With respect to this clone: Its antigen is not known.

The protocol was immunoSEQ multiplex PCR, while the TCRdb copy is restricted to in-frame clones and leaves out a portion. This sample yields roughly 97,000 clones, of which 80% to 90% are seen a single time; over 6.5% belongs to the top ten. This receptor was obtained from an adult in good health. The sample here was peripheral blood, taken on day 0 of AZD1222 vaccination.

The CDR3 bases are TGTGCCAGCAGAATTGCCAGGGGTAGTGGGCCCTATAATTCACCCCTCCACTTT. Translation: CASRIARGSGPYNSPLHF. The genes are TRBV28 and TRBJ1-6; tentative D call: TRBD1 (6 bases). V dropped 6 bases and J dropped 2 bases, with 20 bases sitting between them. The CDR3 length is 18 residues. CDR1 and CDR2 (germline): MDHEN, SYDVKM. Full variable domain (rest looked up from reference TRBV28 and TRBJ1-6): DVKVTQSSRYLVKRTGEKVFLECVQDMDHENMFWYRQDPGLGLRLIYFSYDVKMKEKGDIPEGYSVSREKKERFSLILESASTNQTSMYLCASRIARGSGPYNSPLHFGNGTRLTVT.